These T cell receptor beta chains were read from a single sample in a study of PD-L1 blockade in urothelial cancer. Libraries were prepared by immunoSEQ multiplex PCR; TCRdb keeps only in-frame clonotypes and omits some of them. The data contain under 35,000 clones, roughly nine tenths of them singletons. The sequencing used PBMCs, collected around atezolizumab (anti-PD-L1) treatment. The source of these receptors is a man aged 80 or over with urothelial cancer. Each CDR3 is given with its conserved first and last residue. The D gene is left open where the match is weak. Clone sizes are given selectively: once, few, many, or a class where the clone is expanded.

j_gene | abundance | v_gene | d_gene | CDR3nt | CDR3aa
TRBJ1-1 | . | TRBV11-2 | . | TGTGCCAGCAGTAATGCAGGGAACACTGAAGCTTTCTTT | CASSNAGNTEAFF
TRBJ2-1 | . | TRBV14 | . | TGTGCCAGCAGCCTTCTATCCGGGGGCAATGAGCAGTTCTTC | CASSLLSGGNEQFF
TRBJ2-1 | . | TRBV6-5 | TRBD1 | TGTGCCAGCAGTTACTGGACAGGATTATACAATGAGCAGTTCTTC | CASSYWTGLYNEQFF
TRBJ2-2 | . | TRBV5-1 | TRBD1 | TGCGCCAGCAGCTTGGGGACAGGGCGGGCCGGGGAGCTGTTTTTT | CASSLGTGRAGELFF
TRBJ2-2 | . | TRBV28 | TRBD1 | TGTGGGTCGGGGACAGTTAACACCGGGGAGCTGTTTTTT | CGSGTVNTGELFF
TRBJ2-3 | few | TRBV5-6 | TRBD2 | TGTGCCAGCAGCTTGGTACTAGCGGCAAACACAGATACGCAGTATTTT | CASSLVLAANTDTQYF
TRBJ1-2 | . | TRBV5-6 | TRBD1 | TGTGCCAGCAGCTTGGTAACGGGACAGGGGAACAATGGCTACACCTTC | CASSLVTGQGNNGYTF
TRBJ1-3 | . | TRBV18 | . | TGTGCCAGCTCACCCTTGGCAGAAAATCTGATATATTTT | CASSPLAENLIYF
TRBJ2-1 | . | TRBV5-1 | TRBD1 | TGCGCCAGCAGCTTGGGACAGGGGAATAGCAATGAGCAGTTCTTC | CASSLGQGNSNEQFF
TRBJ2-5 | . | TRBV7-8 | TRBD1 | TGTGCCAGCAGCTTAGGACAGGGCAGAGGAGAGACCCAGTACTTC | CASSLGQGRGETQYF
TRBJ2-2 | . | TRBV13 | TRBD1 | TGTGCCAGCAGCCCGGGACAGACGGCCGGGGAGCTGTTTTTT | CASSPGQTAGELFF
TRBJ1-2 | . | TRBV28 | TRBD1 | TGTGCCAGCAGTTCCGGACAGGTGCGAGGCTACACCTTC | CASSSGQVRGYTF
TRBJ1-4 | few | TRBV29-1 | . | TGCAGCGTGTCCGGGACAACTAATGAAAAACTGTTTTTT | CSVSGTTNEKLFF
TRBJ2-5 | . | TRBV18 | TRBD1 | TGTGCCAGCTCACAGAGTTGGACAGGGCGGGCAGAGACCCAGTACTTC | CASSQSWTGRAETQYF
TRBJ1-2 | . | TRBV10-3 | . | TGTGCCATCAGCAATCACAGGGCTAACTATGGCTACACCTTC | CAISNHRANYGYTF
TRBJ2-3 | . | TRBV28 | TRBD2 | TGTGCCAGCAGTCCAGCTCGGGGCGGGGGAACAGATACGCAGTATTTT | CASSPARGGGTDTQYF
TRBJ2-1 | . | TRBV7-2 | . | TGTGCCAGCAGCGAAGAGAGCTCCTACAATGAGCAGTTCTTC | CASSEESSYNEQFF
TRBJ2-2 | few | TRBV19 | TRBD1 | TGTGCCACCCTCAACCGGGACAGGGGGTGGGACACCGGGGAGCTGTTTTTT | CATLNRDRGWDTGELFF
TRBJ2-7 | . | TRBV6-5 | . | TGTGCCAGCAGAGCCGGGACATACTACGAGCAGTACTTC | CASRAGTYYEQYF
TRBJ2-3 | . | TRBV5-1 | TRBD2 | TGCGCCAGCAGCCTATTACTAGCGGGAGAGTCCCAGTATTTT | CASSLLLAGESQYF
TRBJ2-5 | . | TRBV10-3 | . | TGTGCCATCCGAGGGAGCGAGACCCAGTACTTC | CAIRGSETQYF
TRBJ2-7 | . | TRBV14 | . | TGTGCCAGCAGCCAAGGCGACCTCAGGATGGAGCAGTACTTC | CASSQGDLRMEQYF
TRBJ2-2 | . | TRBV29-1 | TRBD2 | TGCAGCGTGGTGGGGGGGGACGCGGGGACCGGGGAGCTGTTTTTT | CSVVGGDAGTGELFF
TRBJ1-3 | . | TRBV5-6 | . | TGTGCCAGCAGCTCCCCAGGGGCCCCTGGTAACACCATATATTTT | CASSSPGAPGNTIYF
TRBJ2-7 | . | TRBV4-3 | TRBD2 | TGCGCCAGCAGCCTGGGACTAGGTGGGGGAATGGAGCAGTACTTC | CASSLGLGGGMEQYF
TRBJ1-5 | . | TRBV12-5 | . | TGTGCTAGTGCCCTAGGACAGAATCAGCCCCAGCATTTT | CASALGQNQPQHF
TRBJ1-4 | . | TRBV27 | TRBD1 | TGTGCCAGCAGTTACAGGGGGACTAATGAAAAACTGTTTTTT | CASSYRGTNEKLFF
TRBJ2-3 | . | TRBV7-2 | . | TGTGCCACCAAGAAACCTAGTAGCACAGATACGCAGTATTTT | CATKKPSSTDTQYF
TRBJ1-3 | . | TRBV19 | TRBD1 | TGTGCCAGTAGCGACAGGGCATCTGGAAACACCATATATTTT | CASSDRASGNTIYF
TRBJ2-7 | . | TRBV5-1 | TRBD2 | TGCGCCAGCGGACCTAGCGGGGACCACGAGCAGTACTTC | CASGPSGDHEQYF
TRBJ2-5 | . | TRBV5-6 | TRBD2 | TGTGCCAGCAGTCCGACTAGCGCCCGAAGCCAAGAGACCCAGTACTTC | CASSPTSARSQETQYF
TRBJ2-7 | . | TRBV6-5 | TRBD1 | TGTGCCAGCAGGAACAGGGGGCTCTACGAGCAGTACTTC | CASRNRGLYEQYF
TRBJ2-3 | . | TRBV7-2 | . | TGTGCCAGCAGCCCTTCCCGGGGAGCAGATACGCAGTATTTT | CASSPSRGADTQYF
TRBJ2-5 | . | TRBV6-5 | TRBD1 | TGTGCCAGCAGTGGGGCAGGGGGTAACCAAGAGACCCAGTACTTC | CASSGAGGNQETQYF
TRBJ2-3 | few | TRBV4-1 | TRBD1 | TGCGCCAGCAGCCAAGAAGGGCCCGGGACAGGGGGAGCGGGTACGCAGTATTTT | CASSQEGPGTGGAGTQYF
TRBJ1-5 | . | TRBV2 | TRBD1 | TGTGCCAGCAGCCCGGGGACAGGGGGCAATCAGCCCCAGCATTTT | CASSPGTGGNQPQHF
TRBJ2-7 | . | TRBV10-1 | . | TGCGCCAGCAGTGAGGGTAGACTGAAGAGCTCCTACGAGCAGTACTTC | CASSEGRLKSSYEQYF
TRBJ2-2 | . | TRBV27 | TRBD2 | TGTGCCAGCAGCCCAATGGGACTAGGTACCGGGGAGCTGTTTTTT | CASSPMGLGTGELFF
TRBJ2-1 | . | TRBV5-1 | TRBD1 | TGCGCCAGCAGCTCTCGGGACAGCTGGCAGAATGAGCAGTTCTTC | CASSSRDSWQNEQFF
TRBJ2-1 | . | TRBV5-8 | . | TGTGCCAGCAGCTCGAAAGGGCTAGGACTAAACAATGAGCAGTTCTTC | CASSSKGLGLNNEQFF
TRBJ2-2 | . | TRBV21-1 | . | TGTGCCAGCAGCAATCCCCTCCCGACTAGCGGACATCACGGGGAGCTGTTTTTT | CASSNPLPTSGHHGELFF
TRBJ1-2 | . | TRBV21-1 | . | TGTGCCGGCAGCCCTCGACGGAGGACAGGCCCCTATGGCTACACCTTC | CAGSPRRRTGPYGYTF
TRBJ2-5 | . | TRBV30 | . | TGTGCCCTGACTAGTATGGAGACCCAGTACTTC | CALTSMETQYF
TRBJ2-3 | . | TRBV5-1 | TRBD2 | TGCGCCAGCAGCTTGATTCCGGGGGGGAGCGATACGCAGTATTTT | CASSLIPGGSDTQYF
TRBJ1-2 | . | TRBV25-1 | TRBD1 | TGTGCCAGCAGCCAGACAGGGTTGAGTGGCTACACCTTC | CASSQTGLSGYTF
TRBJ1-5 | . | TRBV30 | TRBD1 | TGTGCCTGGAGTGTACAGGGGAAAGGGAATCAGCCCCAGCATTTT | CAWSVQGKGNQPQHF
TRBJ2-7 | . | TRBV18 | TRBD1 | TGTGCCAGCTCACCACCGGGACAGGGGGCACGGTGGTACTTC | CASSPPGQGARWYF
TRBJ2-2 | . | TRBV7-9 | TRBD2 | TGTGCCAGCAGCTCGAGCGGGAGGGTGCGGACCGGGGAGCTGTTTTTT | CASSSSGRVRTGELFF
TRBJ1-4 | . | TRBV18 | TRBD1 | TGTGCCAGCTCACGGGGGGACAGCCCAACTAATGAAAAACTGTTTTTT | CASSRGDSPTNEKLFF
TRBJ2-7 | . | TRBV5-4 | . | TGTGCCAGCAGCCCGGCTAGGCTCAGCTCCTACGAGCAGTACTTC | CASSPARLSSYEQYF
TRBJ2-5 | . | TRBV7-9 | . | TGTGCCAGCAGCTTACAGGGTATAACGGAGACCCAGTACTTC | CASSLQGITETQYF
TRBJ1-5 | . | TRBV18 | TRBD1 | TGTGCCAGCTCACTTACAGGGGGGGATCAGCCCCAGCATTTT | CASSLTGGDQPQHF
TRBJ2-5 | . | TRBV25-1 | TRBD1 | TGTGCCAGCAGTGACCAAGGGGGCCCCGGTGGGACCCAGTACTTC | CASSDQGGPGGTQYF
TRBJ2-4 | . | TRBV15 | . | TGTGCCACCAGCAGAGATCCAGGGCTAGCCAAAAACATTCAGTACTTC | CATSRDPGLAKNIQYF
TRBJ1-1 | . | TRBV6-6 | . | TGTGCCAGCAGTGCCAACAGGGTGTTAGCTGAAGCTTTCTTT | CASSANRVLAEAFF
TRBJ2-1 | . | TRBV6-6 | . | TGTGCCAGCAGTCCCTCCGGCAGGGGTTTGCAGTTCTTC | CASSPSGRGLQFF
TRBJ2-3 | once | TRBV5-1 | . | TGCGCCAGCAGCTTGGATAACACAGATACGCAGTATTTT | CASSLDNTDTQYF
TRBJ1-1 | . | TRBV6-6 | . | TGTGCCAGCAGTTACTCTAGGGGCACTGAAGCTTTCTTT | CASSYSRGTEAFF
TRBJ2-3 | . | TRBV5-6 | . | TGTGCCAGCAGCAGACAAGGGCGCGGAGGACGGGATACGCAGTATTTT | CASSRQGRGGRDTQYF